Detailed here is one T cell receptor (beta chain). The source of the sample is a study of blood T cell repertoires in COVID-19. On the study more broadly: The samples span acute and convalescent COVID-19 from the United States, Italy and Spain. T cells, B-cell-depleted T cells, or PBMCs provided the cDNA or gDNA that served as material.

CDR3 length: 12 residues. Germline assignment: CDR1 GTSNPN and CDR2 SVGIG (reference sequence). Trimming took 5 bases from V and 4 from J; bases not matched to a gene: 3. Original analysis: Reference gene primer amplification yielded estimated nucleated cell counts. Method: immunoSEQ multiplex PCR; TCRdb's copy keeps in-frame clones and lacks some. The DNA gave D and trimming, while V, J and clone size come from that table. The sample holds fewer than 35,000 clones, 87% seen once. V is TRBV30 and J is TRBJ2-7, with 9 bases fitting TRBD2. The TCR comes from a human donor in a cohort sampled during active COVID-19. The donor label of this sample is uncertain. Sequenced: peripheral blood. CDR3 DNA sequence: TGTGCCTGGGGGCGGGGGGGTTACGAGCAGTACTTC. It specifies CAWGRGGYEQYF.